Listed below are T cell receptor beta chains from one sample, sequenced in a study of blood T cell repertoires in COVID-19. Clones were read by immunoSEQ multiplex PCR, and TCRdb kept only the in-frame ones, dropping some. The sample shows a few hundred thousand clones, 85% to 90% of them seen only once. Input material: peripheral blood. All receptors derive from a human donor in a cohort sampled during active COVID-19. CDR3s include the opening cysteine and the closing phenylalanine or tryptophan. A D gene is named only where the DNA matches it firmly. Rows may omit the clone size; those that give it use once, few, many or a size class.

v_call,cdr3_length,d_call,clone_size,j_call,cdr3_nt,cdr3_aa
TRBV7-9,15,NA,few,TRBJ1-1,TGTGCCAGCAGCAAAGACAGGACAGCGAACACTGAAGCTTTCTTT,CASSKDRTANTEAFF
TRBV19,15,NA,NA,TRBJ1-3,TGTGCCAGTAGTATCCAAGCACCCTCTGGAAACACCATATATTTT,CASSIQAPSGNTIYF
TRBV30,17,TRBD2,NA,TRBJ2-1,TGTGCCTGGAGTGTGGGGACTAGCGGGAGCTCCTACAATGAGCAGTTCTTC,CAWSVGTSGSSYNEQFF
TRBV2,14,TRBD2,few,TRBJ2-7,TGTGCCAGCAGACCAGCGGGGGTCTCCTACGAGCAGTACTTC,CASRPAGVSYEQYF
TRBV5-4,13,NA,NA,TRBJ2-5,TGTGCCAGCAGTTCGACATCCCAAGAGACCCAGTACTTC,CASSSTSQETQYF
TRBV11-2,15,TRBD1,NA,TRBJ1-2,TGTGCCAGCAGCTTAGAGACAGGGGGCTGGAATGGCTACACCTTC,CASSLETGGWNGYTF
TRBV2,17,TRBD2,NA,TRBJ2-1,TGTGCCAGCAGTGAAGGGGGGGGGACTAGCGGAAACAATGAGCAGTTCTTC,CASSEGGGTSGNNEQFF
TRBV7-2,14,NA,NA,TRBJ1-2,TGTGCCAGCAGCCCAGAAATGTGGAGCTATGGCTACACCTTC,CASSPEMWSYGYTF
TRBV20-1,17,NA,NA,TRBJ2-5,TGCAGTGCTAGTGCCCTTAGGTCCGGGGGGCGGAAAGAGACCCAGTACTTC,CSASALRSGGRKETQYF
TRBV12-3/TRBV12-4,13,NA,NA,TRBJ1-1,TGTGCCAGCACTGGACAGAGTAACACTGAAGCTTTCTTT,CASTGQSNTEAFF
TRBV5-1,16,TRBD1,NA,TRBJ1-1,TGCGCCAGCAGCCGGAGACAGGGGGCTGGATGGACTGAAGCTTTCTTT,CASSRRQGAGWTEAFF
TRBV30,14,NA,NA,TRBJ2-2,TGTGCCTGGAGGGAGGGGTACGACACCGGGGAGCTGTTTTTT,CAWREGYDTGELFF
TRBV4-2,16,TRBD2,NA,TRBJ2-7,TGTGCCAGCAGCCGGGGCGCGGGAGGAACCTCCTACGAGCAGTACTTC,CASSRGAGGTSYEQYF
TRBV4-1,14,NA,NA,TRBJ1-2,TGCGCCAGCAGCCAAGGGGCTACAGGGTCTGGCTACACCTTC,CASSQGATGSGYTF
TRBV3-1/TRBV3-2,14,NA,NA,TRBJ2-3,TGTGCCAGCAGCCGACAGACTAGCACAGATACGCAGTATTTT,CASSRQTSTDTQYF
TRBV18,16,TRBD2,NA,TRBJ2-7,TGTGCCAGCTCACCCTCCAGCGGGGCCCTGGTGTACGAGCAGTACTTC,CASSPSSGALVYEQYF
TRBV6-6,14,TRBD2,NA,TRBJ2-7,TGTGCCAGCACTGAGTCTAGCGGATCCTACGAGCAGTACTTC,CASTESSGSYEQYF
TRBV27,17,TRBD2,NA,TRBJ2-7,TGTGCCAGCAGTTTATCGAATCCGGGACTAGCGGGAGCTGAGCAGTACTTC,CASSLSNPGLAGAEQYF
TRBV7-8,18,TRBD2,NA,TRBJ2-7,TGTGCCAGCAGTCCCGGGACTAGCGGGGGGTATCTACGCTACGAGCAGTACTTC,CASSPGTSGGYLRYEQYF
TRBV6-6,14,TRBD1,NA,TRBJ1-2,TGTGCCAGCAGTAGATTGGGACAGCCTTATGGCTACACCTTC,CASSRLGQPYGYTF
TRBV5-6,16,TRBD2,few,TRBJ2-1,TGTGCCAGCAGCTTGGTGGGCGGGGGGTCCTACAATGAGCAGTTCTTC,CASSLVGGGSYNEQFF
TRBV10-2,14,NA,NA,TRBJ2-7,TGCGCCAGCAGTCTCGCAGGGTCATCCTACGAGCAGTACTTC,CASSLAGSSYEQYF
TRBV4-1,19,NA,NA,TRBJ2-4,TGCGCCAGCAGCCAAGTTGGAGGGACAGCAGTACAAATCAAAAACATTCAGTACTTC,CASSQVGGTAVQIKNIQYF
TRBV5-6,14,NA,once,TRBJ2-7,TGTGCCAGCAGCGTTTCCGGGACATCCTACGAGCAGTACTTC,CASSVSGTSYEQYF
TRBV28,11,NA,NA,TRBJ2-7,TGTGCCAGCACCCAGGGGGGAGAGCAGTACTTC,CASTQGGEQYF
TRBV10-3,13,NA,NA,TRBJ1-2,TGTGCCATCAGGCCGGACACCTCCTATGGCTACACCTTC,CAIRPDTSYGYTF